This TCR beta chain comes out of a study of shared clonotypes between healthy human individuals. Points from the study as a whole: Sequencing depth was expected to affect clonotype sharing among donors.

Produced via immunoSEQ multiplex PCR; TCRdb's table is partial and in-frame only. The table lists about 1 million clones, about 76% of them singletons. Note on this clone: Antigen unknown.

Memory CD4+ cells were the fraction left after CD45RA+ naive selection. This CDR3 has 17 residues. The V gene end was trimmed by 4 bases and the J gene end by 0 bases; junction bases not matched to a gene: 6. Looked up from germline, CDR1 is LGHNA and CDR2 is YNFKEQ. The TCR was taken from a man between 18 and 29 years old in good health. The sequenced material came from memory CD4+ T cells sorted from blood. Subset here: CD45RA-negative fraction. The rearrangement uses TRBV4-2 and TRBJ2-1; 10 positions match TRBD2. The CDR3 DNA follows: TGTGCCAGCAGCCCGACTAGCGGGCTAAACTCCTACAATGAGCAGTTCTTC. Its translation is CASSPTSGLNSYNEQFF.